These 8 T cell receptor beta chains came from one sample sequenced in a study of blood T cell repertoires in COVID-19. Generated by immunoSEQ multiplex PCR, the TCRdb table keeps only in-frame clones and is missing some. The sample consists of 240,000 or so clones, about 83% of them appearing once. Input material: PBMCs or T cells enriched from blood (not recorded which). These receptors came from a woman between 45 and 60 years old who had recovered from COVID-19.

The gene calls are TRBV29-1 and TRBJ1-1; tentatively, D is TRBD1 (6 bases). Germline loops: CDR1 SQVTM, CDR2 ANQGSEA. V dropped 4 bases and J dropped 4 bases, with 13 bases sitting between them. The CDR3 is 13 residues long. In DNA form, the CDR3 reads TGCAGCGTTGCTCAGGGCAGGGGCACTGAAGCTTTCTTT. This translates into CSVAQGRGTEAFF.

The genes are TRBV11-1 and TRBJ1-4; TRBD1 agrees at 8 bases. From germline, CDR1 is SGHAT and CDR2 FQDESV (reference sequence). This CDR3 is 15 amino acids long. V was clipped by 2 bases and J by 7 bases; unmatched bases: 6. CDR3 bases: TGTGCCAGCAGCTTACAGGGGGCGCACAGTGAAAAACTGTTTTTT. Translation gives CASSLQGAHSEKLFF.

CDR3 DNA: TGTGCCACGTGGGAGTCCGGACAGGACAAAAACATTCAGTACTTC. Encoded protein: CATWESGQDKNIQYF. V gene TRBV7-9 combines with J gene TRBJ2-4; 7 bases agree with TRBD1. Germline CDR1 reads SEHNR; CDR2 reads FQNEAQ (reference sequence). V lost 10 bases and J lost 3; bases outside the gene matches: 12. CDR3 size: 15 residues.

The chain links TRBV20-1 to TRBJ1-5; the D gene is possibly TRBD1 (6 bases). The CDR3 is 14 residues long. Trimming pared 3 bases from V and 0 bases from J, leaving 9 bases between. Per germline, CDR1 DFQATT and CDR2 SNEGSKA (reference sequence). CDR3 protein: CSASRQASNQPQHF. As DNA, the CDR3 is TGCAGTGCTAGTAGACAGGCTAGCAATCAGCCCCAGCATTTT.

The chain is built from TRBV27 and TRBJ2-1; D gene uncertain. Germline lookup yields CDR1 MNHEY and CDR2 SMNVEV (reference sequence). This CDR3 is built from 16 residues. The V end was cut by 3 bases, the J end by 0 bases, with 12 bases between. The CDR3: CASSFGQLGSYNEQFF. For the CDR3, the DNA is TGTGCCAGCAGTTTTGGGCAATTGGGCTCCTACAATGAGCAGTTCTTC.

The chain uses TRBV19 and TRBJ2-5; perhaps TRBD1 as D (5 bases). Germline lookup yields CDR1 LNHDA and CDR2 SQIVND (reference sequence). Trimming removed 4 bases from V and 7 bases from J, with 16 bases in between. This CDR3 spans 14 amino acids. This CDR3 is CASSTPWGVGTQYF. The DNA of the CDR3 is TGTGCCAGTAGTACCCCGTGGGGCGTCGGGACCCAGTACTTC.

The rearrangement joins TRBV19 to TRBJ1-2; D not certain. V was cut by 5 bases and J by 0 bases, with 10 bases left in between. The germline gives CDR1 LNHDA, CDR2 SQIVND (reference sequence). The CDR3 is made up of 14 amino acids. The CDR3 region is CASSVQNPNYGYTF. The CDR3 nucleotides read TGTGCCAGTAGTGTACAGAATCCTAACTATGGCTACACCTTC.

In nucleotides, the CDR3 is TGTGCCAGCAGCGCCGGAGGGAGGGATACGCAGTATTTT. Translated, it gives CASSAGGRDTQYF. The J gene is TRBJ2-3, the V gene TRBV7-8; possibly TRBD2 for D (6 bases). V dropped 5 bases and J dropped 6 bases, with 12 bases sitting between them. Germline V CDR1 and CDR2: SGHVS, FQNEAQ. CDR3 length equals 13 residues.